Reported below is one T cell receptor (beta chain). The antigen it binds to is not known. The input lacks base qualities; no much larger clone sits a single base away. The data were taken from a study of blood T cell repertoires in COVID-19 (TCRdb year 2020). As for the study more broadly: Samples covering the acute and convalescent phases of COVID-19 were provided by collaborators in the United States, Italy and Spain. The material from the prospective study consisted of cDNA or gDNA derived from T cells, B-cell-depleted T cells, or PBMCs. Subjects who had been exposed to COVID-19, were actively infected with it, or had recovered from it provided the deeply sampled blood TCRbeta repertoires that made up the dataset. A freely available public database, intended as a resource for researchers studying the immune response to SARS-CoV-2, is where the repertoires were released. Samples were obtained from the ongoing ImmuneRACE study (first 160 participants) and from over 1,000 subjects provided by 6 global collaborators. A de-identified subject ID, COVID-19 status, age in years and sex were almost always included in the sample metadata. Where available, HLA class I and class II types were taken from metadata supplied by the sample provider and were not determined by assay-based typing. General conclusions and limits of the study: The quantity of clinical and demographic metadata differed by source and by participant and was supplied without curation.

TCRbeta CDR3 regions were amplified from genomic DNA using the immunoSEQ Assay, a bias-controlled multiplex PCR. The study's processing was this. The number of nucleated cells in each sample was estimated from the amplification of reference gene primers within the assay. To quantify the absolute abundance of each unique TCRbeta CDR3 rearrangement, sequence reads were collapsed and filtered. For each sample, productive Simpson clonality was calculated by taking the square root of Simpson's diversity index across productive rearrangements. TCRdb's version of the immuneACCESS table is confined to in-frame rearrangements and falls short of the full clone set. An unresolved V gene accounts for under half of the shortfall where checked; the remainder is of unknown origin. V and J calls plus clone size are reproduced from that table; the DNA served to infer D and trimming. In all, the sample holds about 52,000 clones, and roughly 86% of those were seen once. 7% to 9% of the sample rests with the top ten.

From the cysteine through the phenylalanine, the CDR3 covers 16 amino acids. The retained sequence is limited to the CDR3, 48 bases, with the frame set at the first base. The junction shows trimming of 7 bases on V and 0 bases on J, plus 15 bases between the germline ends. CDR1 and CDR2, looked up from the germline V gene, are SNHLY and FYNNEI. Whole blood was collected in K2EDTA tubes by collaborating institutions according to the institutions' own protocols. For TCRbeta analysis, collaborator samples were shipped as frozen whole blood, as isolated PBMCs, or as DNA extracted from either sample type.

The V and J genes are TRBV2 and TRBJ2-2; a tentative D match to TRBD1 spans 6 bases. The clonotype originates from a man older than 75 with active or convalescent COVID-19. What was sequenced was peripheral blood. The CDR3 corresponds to CASTAQGPTNTGELFF. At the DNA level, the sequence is TGTGCCAGCACTGCACAGGGACCGACGAACACCGGGGAGCTGTTTTTT.